Listed below are T cell receptor beta chains from one sample, sequenced in a study of regulatory T cells in long-lasting Graves disease. TCRdb passed the multiplex PCR reads through MiXCR, listing each CDR3 protein once. The repertoire holds approximately 270,000 distinct CDR3 sequences, with 15% to 20% as singletons. The sample was also linked to a second study, of T cells in Graves' hyperthyroidism and ophthalmopathy.

The sequencing here drew on peripheral blood mononuclear cells (PBMCs), taken at new diagnosis, from a patient treated with antithyroid drugs. These receptor sequences come from a woman in her thirties with Graves disease. CDR3s include the opening cysteine and the closing phenylalanine or tryptophan. The order of the fields is D gene, J gene, clone size, V gene, CDR3 protein, CDR3 DNA. A D gene is named only where the DNA matches it firmly. Where a row states a size, it is once, few, many or the class of an expanded clone; other rows omit it.

D gene: TRBD2; J gene: TRBJ2-3; clone size: many; V gene: TRBV3-1; CDR3 protein: CASSQEGLAGAGTDTQYF; CDR3 DNA: TGTGCCAGCAGCCAAGAAGGGCTAGCGGGGGCCGGCACAGATACGCAGTATTTT
D gene: .; J gene: TRBJ1-1; clone size: many; V gene: TRBV6-1; CDR3 protein: CASSEARPTEAFF; CDR3 DNA: TGTGCCAGCAGTGAAGCTCGTCCAACTGAAGCTTTCTTT
D gene: .; J gene: TRBJ2-1; clone size: many; V gene: TRBV4-1; CDR3 protein: CASSQFYNEQFF; CDR3 DNA: TGCGCCAGCAGCCAATTTTATAATGAGCAGTTCTTC
D gene: TRBD1; J gene: TRBJ2-7; clone size: .; V gene: TRBV20-1; CDR3 protein: CSVKPGQGAYEQYF; CDR3 DNA: TGCAGTGTCAAACCGGGACAGGGGGCCTACGAGCAGTACTTC
D gene: TRBD1; J gene: TRBJ1-2; clone size: many; V gene: TRBV5-6; CDR3 protein: CASSFGTGGWRGYTF; CDR3 DNA: TGTGCCAGCAGCTTTGGGACAGGGGGCTGGAGGGGCTACACCTTC
D gene: TRBD1; J gene: TRBJ1-1; clone size: many; V gene: TRBV18; CDR3 protein: CASSHQGGSGTEAFF; CDR3 DNA: TGTGCCAGCTCACACCAGGGGGGATCGGGCACTGAAGCTTTCTTT
D gene: .; J gene: TRBJ2-2; clone size: few; V gene: TRBV10-1; CDR3 protein: CASSEPASGELFF; CDR3 DNA: TGCGCCAGCAGTGAGCCGGCTAGCGGGGAGCTGTTTTTT
D gene: .; J gene: TRBJ1-1; clone size: many; V gene: TRBV19; CDR3 protein: CASSIGWDTVNTEAFF; CDR3 DNA: TGTGCCAGTAGTATCGGTTGGGACACCGTGAACACTGAAGCTTTCTTT
D gene: TRBD2; J gene: TRBJ2-1; clone size: .; V gene: TRBV2; CDR3 protein: CASLLGTSGRAGRNEQFF; CDR3 DNA: TGTGCCAGCCTACTCGGGACTAGCGGGAGGGCCGGTAGGAATGAGCAGTTCTTC
D gene: TRBD2; J gene: TRBJ2-1; clone size: .; V gene: TRBV7-3; CDR3 protein: CAGNGGGPTYNEQFF; CDR3 DNA: TGTGCCGGCAACGGGGGGGGCCCGACCTACAATGAGCAGTTCTTC
D gene: TRBD2; J gene: TRBJ2-1; clone size: many; V gene: TRBV3-1; CDR3 protein: CASSHSVASGGNEQFF; CDR3 DNA: TGTGCCAGCAGCCACTCTGTAGCTAGCGGGGGGAATGAGCAGTTCTTC
D gene: .; J gene: TRBJ1-1; clone size: many; V gene: TRBV20-1; CDR3 protein: CSASDGLEAFF; CDR3 DNA: TGCAGTGCATCGGACGGATTAGAAGCTTTCTTT
D gene: .; J gene: TRBJ1-5; clone size: many; V gene: TRBV27; CDR3 protein: CASSLSSQGDQPQHF; CDR3 DNA: TGTGCCAGCAGTTTGTCTTCACAGGGAGATCAGCCCCAGCATTTT
D gene: .; J gene: TRBJ2-1; clone size: many; V gene: TRBV25-1; CDR3 protein: CASLGHGSSYNEQFF; CDR3 DNA: TGTGCCAGTTTGGGACATGGAAGCTCCTACAATGAGCAGTTCTTC
D gene: TRBD1; J gene: TRBJ1-6; clone size: many; V gene: TRBV10-3; CDR3 protein: CAISQGEKSPLHF; CDR3 DNA: TGTGCCATCAGTCAGGGGGAAAAATCACCCCTCCACTTT
D gene: TRBD1; J gene: TRBJ2-2; clone size: many; V gene: TRBV3-1; CDR3 protein: CASSQFQGAGELFF; CDR3 DNA: TGTGCCAGCAGCCAATTTCAGGGGGCCGGGGAGCTGTTTTTT
D gene: .; J gene: TRBJ1-1; clone size: many; V gene: TRBV7-3; CDR3 protein: CASSRGPTNTEAFF; CDR3 DNA: TGTGCCAGCAGCCGAGGACCGACGAACACTGAAGCTTTCTTT
D gene: .; J gene: TRBJ2-6; clone size: .; V gene: TRBV15; CDR3 protein: CATSPQSGANVLTF; CDR3 DNA: TGTGCCACCAGCCCCCAATCGGGGGCCAACGTCCTGACTTTC
D gene: TRBD2; J gene: TRBJ2-7; clone size: many; V gene: TRBV7-8; CDR3 protein: CASSSPGLAVLEQYF; CDR3 DNA: TGTGCCAGCAGCTCGCCGGGACTAGCGGTATTAGAGCAGTACTTC
D gene: .; J gene: TRBJ1-2; clone size: many; V gene: TRBV6-5; CDR3 protein: CASSYSPQGSTNYGYTF; CDR3 DNA: TGTGCCAGCAGTTACAGCCCACAGGGTTCCACTAACTATGGCTACACCTTC
D gene: TRBD1; J gene: TRBJ2-7; clone size: many; V gene: TRBV9; CDR3 protein: CASSVATGEWDEQYF; CDR3 DNA: TGTGCCAGCAGCGTAGCGACAGGGGAGTGGGACGAGCAGTACTTC
D gene: TRBD1; J gene: TRBJ2-2; clone size: many; V gene: TRBV12-3/TRBV12-4; CDR3 protein: CASSSALDRVEFGELFF; CDR3 DNA: TGTGCCAGCAGTTCGGCCCTGGACAGGGTAGAGTTCGGGGAGCTGTTTTTT
D gene: .; J gene: TRBJ2-7; clone size: many; V gene: TRBV18; CDR3 protein: CASSLGTQTEQYF; CDR3 DNA: TGTGCCAGCTCACTCGGGACCCAGACCGAGCAGTACTTC
D gene: .; J gene: TRBJ1-1; clone size: many; V gene: TRBV19; CDR3 protein: CASSPTPSREGFTEAFF; CDR3 DNA: TGTGCCAGTAGCCCTACCCCTTCCAGGGAGGGATTCACTGAAGCTTTCTTT
D gene: .; J gene: TRBJ2-3; clone size: many; V gene: TRBV5-1; CDR3 protein: CASSARDLSTYTQYF; CDR3 DNA: TGCGCCAGCAGCGCCCGGGACCTCTCTACATATACGCAGTATTTT
D gene: .; J gene: TRBJ2-5; clone size: many; V gene: TRBV20-1; CDR3 protein: CSASPNRLEGTQYF; CDR3 DNA: TGCAGTGCTAGCCCAAATCGACTTGAGGGGACCCAGTACTTC
D gene: .; J gene: TRBJ2-5; clone size: .; V gene: TRBV29-1; CDR3 protein: CSLREETQYF; CDR3 DNA: TGCAGCCTACGAGAAGAGACCCAGTACTTC
D gene: .; J gene: TRBJ1-2; clone size: .; V gene: TRBV7-6; CDR3 protein: CASSSDQGPTYYGYTF; CDR3 DNA: TGTGCCAGCAGCTCCGACCAGGGGCCCACTTACTATGGCTACACCTTC
D gene: TRBD1; J gene: TRBJ2-7; clone size: many; V gene: TRBV14; CDR3 protein: CASSRTGGAGEQYF; CDR3 DNA: TGTGCCAGCAGCAGGACAGGGGGCGCGGGGGAGCAGTACTTC
D gene: TRBD1; J gene: TRBJ1-2; clone size: many; V gene: TRBV4-1; CDR3 protein: CASSQDQGQARSYGYTF; CDR3 DNA: TGTGCCAGCAGCCAAGATCAGGGACAGGCCCGTTCCTATGGCTACACCTTC
D gene: TRBD1; J gene: TRBJ2-5; clone size: few; V gene: TRBV7-9; CDR3 protein: CASSLGGGVLETQYF; CDR3 DNA: TGTGCCAGCAGCTTAGGAGGGGGCGTTTTGGAGACCCAGTACTTC
D gene: TRBD1; J gene: TRBJ2-7; clone size: .; V gene: TRBV7-9; CDR3 protein: CASRRPGQGLYEQYF; CDR3 DNA: TGTGCCAGCAGACGTCCGGGACAGGGTCTCTACGAGCAGTACTTC
D gene: TRBD1; J gene: TRBJ1-1; clone size: many; V gene: TRBV5-1; CDR3 protein: CASSPPTGVNTEAFF; CDR3 DNA: TGCGCCAGCAGCCCGCCGACAGGGGTGAACACTGAAGCTTTCTTT
D gene: .; J gene: TRBJ1-2; clone size: many; V gene: TRBV4-1; CDR3 protein: CASSQEWGGYYGYTF; CDR3 DNA: TGTGCCAGCAGCCAAGAATGGGGAGGGTACTATGGCTACACCTTC
D gene: .; J gene: TRBJ2-1; clone size: many; V gene: TRBV4-1; CDR3 protein: CASSQGPGSHNEQFF; CDR3 DNA: TGCGCCAGCAGCCAAGGTCCGGGCAGCCACAATGAGCAGTTCTTC
D gene: .; J gene: TRBJ1-2; clone size: many; V gene: TRBV3-1; CDR3 protein: CASSLHSSLYGYTF; CDR3 DNA: TGTGCCAGCAGCCTTCACAGCAGTTTATATGGCTACACCTTC
D gene: .; J gene: TRBJ2-7; clone size: many; V gene: TRBV3-1; CDR3 protein: CASSQAVYEQYF; CDR3 DNA: TGTGCCAGCAGCCAAGCAGTCTACGAGCAGTACTTC
D gene: .; J gene: TRBJ2-3; clone size: many; V gene: TRBV19; CDR3 protein: CASTVGASTDTQYF; CDR3 DNA: TGTGCCAGTACGGTGGGAGCTAGCACAGATACGCAGTATTTT
D gene: .; J gene: TRBJ1-1; clone size: .; V gene: TRBV9; CDR3 protein: CASSGGQTEAFF; CDR3 DNA: TGTGCCAGCAGCGGAGGACAGACTGAAGCTTTCTTT
D gene: TRBD2; J gene: TRBJ2-1; clone size: many; V gene: TRBV25-1; CDR3 protein: CASSGGLAGVYEQFF; CDR3 DNA: TGTGCCAGCAGTGGCGGACTAGCGGGGGTCTATGAGCAGTTCTTC
D gene: .; J gene: TRBJ2-7; clone size: .; V gene: TRBV6-2/TRBV6-3; CDR3 protein: CASSYLLDEQYF; CDR3 DNA: TGTGCCAGCAGTTACCTATTGGACGAGCAGTACTTC
D gene: TRBD1; J gene: TRBJ1-3; clone size: many; V gene: TRBV7-2; CDR3 protein: CASSPGQPISGNTIYF; CDR3 DNA: TGTGCCAGCAGCCCGGGACAGCCTATCTCTGGAAACACCATATATTTT
D gene: .; J gene: TRBJ1-1; clone size: few; V gene: TRBV25-1; CDR3 protein: CASSEEVFGEAFF; CDR3 DNA: TGTGCCAGCAGTGAGGAAGTGTTTGGTGAAGCTTTCTTT
D gene: TRBD1; J gene: TRBJ1-2; clone size: many; V gene: TRBV3-1; CDR3 protein: CASSHPTGDKTYGYTF; CDR3 DNA: TGTGCCAGCAGCCATCCGACAGGGGACAAAACCTATGGCTACACCTTC
D gene: .; J gene: TRBJ1-2; clone size: few; V gene: TRBV7-9; CDR3 protein: CASSLSGGLPDGYTF; CDR3 DNA: TGTGCCAGCAGCTTATCGGGGGGCCTTCCCGATGGCTACACCTTC
D gene: .; J gene: TRBJ2-7; clone size: many; V gene: TRBV5-1; CDR3 protein: CASSKIGGHEQYF; CDR3 DNA: TGCGCCAGCAGCAAAATAGGGGGACACGAGCAGTACTTC
D gene: .; J gene: TRBJ2-2; clone size: few; V gene: TRBV2; CDR3 protein: CAGGVDTGELFF; CDR3 DNA: TGTGCCGGAGGGGTGGACACCGGGGAGCTGTTTTTT
D gene: .; J gene: TRBJ1-1; clone size: many; V gene: TRBV3-1; CDR3 protein: CASSQDHNTEAFF; CDR3 DNA: TGTGCCAGCAGCCAAGATCATAACACTGAAGCTTTCTTT
D gene: TRBD2; J gene: TRBJ2-5; clone size: many; V gene: TRBV15; CDR3 protein: CATSRDLPAGGIETQYF; CDR3 DNA: TGTGCCACCAGCAGAGACCTCCCAGCGGGGGGTATCGAGACCCAGTACTTC
D gene: .; J gene: TRBJ1-1; clone size: many; V gene: TRBV7-6; CDR3 protein: CASSFGDNTEAFF; CDR3 DNA: TGTGCCAGCAGCTTTGGGGATAACACTGAAGCTTTCTTT
D gene: .; J gene: TRBJ2-1; clone size: .; V gene: TRBV19; CDR3 protein: CASSATLGIHLISYNEQFF; CDR3 DNA: TGTGCCAGTAGTGCGACCCTGGGGATCCACCTGATCTCCTACAATGAGCAGTTCTTC
D gene: TRBD2; J gene: TRBJ2-1; clone size: many; V gene: TRBV7-2; CDR3 protein: CASSAKLASHYNEQFF; CDR3 DNA: TGTGCCAGCAGCGCCAAACTAGCGAGCCACTACAATGAGCAGTTCTTC
D gene: .; J gene: TRBJ2-1; clone size: many; V gene: TRBV20-1; CDR3 protein: CSARALRGSSYNEQFF; CDR3 DNA: TGCAGTGCTAGAGCACTCCGGGGGAGCTCCTACAATGAGCAGTTCTTC
D gene: TRBD1; J gene: TRBJ1-6; clone size: many; V gene: TRBV20-1; CDR3 protein: CSAPNLGGASRDSPLHF; CDR3 DNA: TGCAGTGCCCCTAACCTAGGGGGCGCGTCAAGGGATTCACCCCTCCACTTT
D gene: .; J gene: TRBJ2-7; clone size: many; V gene: TRBV7-3; CDR3 protein: CASSLGVEYEQYF; CDR3 DNA: TGTGCCAGCAGCTTAGGCGTCGAGTACGAGCAGTACTTC